The 29 T cell receptor beta chains below all came from one sample that was sequenced in a study of blood T cell repertoires in COVID-19. The method was immunoSEQ multiplex PCR; TCRdb's version includes in-frame clones alone and lacks a portion of them. The profile shows fewer than 250,000 clones, around nine tenths of them singletons. Sequencing was carried out using peripheral blood. These receptors were obtained from a man aged 25 to 40 with COVID-19, enrolled during active disease.

This clone was counted once. J is TRBJ2-1 and V is TRBV5-3, with D perhaps matching TRBD2 (6 bases). TRBV5-3 is an ORF, with its function uncertain. Trimming stripped 4 bases from V and 0 bases from J, with 20 bases between. The CDR3 loop spans 18 amino acids. CDR3 DNA: TGTGCCAGAAGCCAAGCGCCGATCTTAGCGGTCTCCTACAATGAGCAGTTCTTC. This sequence encodes CARSQAPILAVSYNEQFF.

The chain uses TRBV5-6 and TRBJ2-2; D remains unclear. Between the trimmed V and J ends, which lost 0 bases and 5 bases, there was a span of 8 bases. Germline lookup yields CDR1 SGHDT and CDR2 YYEEEE. This CDR3 comprises 14 residues. In DNA, the CDR3 is TGTGCCAGCAGCTTGGGTCTTCCGACCGGGGAGCTGTTTTTT. It translates to CASSLGLPTGELFF.

The chain links TRBV5-1 to TRBJ2-6, with 7 bases aligning to TRBD1. V shed 0 bases, J shed 1 base, and the junction held 7 bases outside the gene matches. This CDR3 is built from 18 residues. The germline V gene encodes CDR1 SGHRS and CDR2 YFSETQ. In nucleotides, the CDR3 is TGCGCCAGCAGCTTGGGATGGAAACAGGGGTCTGGGGCCAACGTCCTGACTTTC. This sequence encodes CASSLGWKQGSGANVLTF.

This clone has a single count. The V gene is TRBV6-5, the J gene TRBJ2-3, with D unresolved. The germline V and J ends were trimmed by 8 bases and 1 base, with 13 bases remaining between them. The CDR3 has 14 residues. CDR1 MNHEY and CDR2 SVGAGI come from the germline V gene. Here the CDR3 reads CASLTASGTDTQYF. DNA for the CDR3: TGTGCCAGCTTGACGGCTAGTGGCACAGATACGCAGTATTTT.

This clone showed up just a few times. Other DNA sequences in the same sample also yield this CDR3. The genes are TRBV25-1 and TRBJ1-6; D gene unclear. CDR1 and CDR2 from the germline V gene are MGHDK and SYGVNS. V shed 1 base and J shed 4 bases, with 8 bases lying between them. CDR3 size: 15 residues. The CDR3 sequence is CASSEFGLYNSPLHF. The CDR3 coding sequence is TGTGCCAGCAGTGAATTTGGACTTTATAATTCACCCCTCCACTTT.

CDR3: CASSSWTGVNTEAFF. DNA for the CDR3: TGTGCCAGCAGCTCCTGGACAGGGGTAAACACTGAAGCTTTCTTT. J is TRBJ1-1 and V is TRBV7-7; 9 nucleotides line up with TRBD1. The CDR3 totals 15 residues. Germline CDR1 reads SSHAT; CDR2 reads FNYEAQ (reference sequence). Losses at the gene ends were 4 bases for V and 2 bases for J; bases not matched to a gene: 5. Together with reference TRBV7-7 and TRBJ1-1, the CDR3 gives the full variable domain: GAGVSQSPRYKVTKRGQDVTLRCDPISSHATLYWYQQALGQGPEFLTYFNYEAQPDKSGLPSDRFSAERPEGSISTLTIQRTEQRDSAMYRCASSSWTGVNTEAFFGQGTRLTVV.

The chain joins TRBV18 to TRBJ2-7; 8 bases map to TRBD1. This CDR3 spans 13 amino acids. Trimming cost V 4 bases and J 7 bases; bases outside gene matches: 6. Looked up from germline, CDR1 is KGHSH and CDR2 is LQKENI. CDR3 bases: TGTGCCAGCTCACGAGGACAGGGCGAAGAGCAGTACTTC. Its protein product is CASSRGQGEEQYF.

The chain links TRBV3-1 (or the pseudogene TRBV3-2) to TRBJ1-3; weak D call: TRBD1 (5 bases). Germline V CDR1 and CDR2: LGHDT, YNNKEL (reference sequence). Trimming shortened V by 4 bases and J by 7 bases, and 14 bases separated the two germline ends. The CDR3 runs to 14 residues. The CDR3 is CASSPLQDGNTIYF. The CDR3 DNA reads TGTGCCAGCAGCCCCCTACAGGACGGGAACACCATATATTTT.

This chain uses TRBV29-1 with TRBJ1-1, with TRBD1 matching over 10 bases. Germline V gives CDR1 SQVTM, CDR2 ANQGSEA. CDR3 length: 13 amino acids. The V segment lost 4 bases and the J segment 4 bases; nucleotides outside the gene matches: 3. CDR3: CSVGGQGPTEAFF. CDR3 sequence (DNA): TGCAGCGTTGGGGGACAGGGGCCCACTGAAGCTTTCTTT.

The CDR3 loop is CASSSQGVGYGYTF. In DNA form, the CDR3 reads TGTGCCAGCAGTTCCCAGGGGGTTGGCTATGGCTACACCTTC. The V call is TRBV6-5, the J call TRBJ1-2, with 7 bases identical to TRBD1. The V segment lost 4 bases and the J segment 4 bases; nucleotides outside the gene matches: 6. Germline-derived CDR1 and CDR2 are MNHEY and SVGAGI. This CDR3 has 14 residues.

J is TRBJ2-7 and V is TRBV9; D uncertain. The germline V gene encodes CDR1 SGDLS and CDR2 YYNGEE. The V gene lost 3 bases and the J gene lost 6 bases, with 13 bases spanning the gap. The CDR3 covers 13 residues. CDR3 sequence (DNA): TGTGCCAGCAGCGCGCCACCCGGTACCGAGCAGTACTTC. Amino acid sequence: CASSAPPGTEQYF.

This chain links TRBV7-3 with TRBJ1-1; 7 positions match TRBD1. V lost 5 bases to trimming and J lost 6 bases; unmatched junction nucleotides: 6. Germline assignment: CDR1 SGHTA and CDR2 FQGTGA. The CDR3 spans 13 residues. CDR3 protein: CASSPGQSAEAFF. DNA of the CDR3: TGTGCCAGCAGCCCGGGACAGAGCGCTGAAGCTTTCTTT.

V is TRBV6-5 and J is TRBJ1-5, with 9 bases lining up with TRBD1. Germline CDR1 MNHEY, CDR2 SVGAGI. This CDR3 region has 15 residues. J lost 2 bases, V lost 9 bases, and 8 bases had no gene match. CDR3 sequence reads: CASRRTGAGNQPQHF. CDR3 sequence (DNA): TGTGCCAGTAGGCGGACAGGGGCGGGCAATCAGCCCCAGCATTTT.

In nucleotides, the CDR3 is TGTGCCAGCACTCTACAGCCAAACACTGAAGCTTTCTTT. Its translation: CASTLQPNTEAFF. The chain has TRBV2 and TRBJ1-1; D ambiguous. CDR1 SNHLY and CDR2 FYNNEI come from the germline V gene. V lost 7 bases to trimming and J lost 2 bases, with 11 bases between them. The CDR3 has 13 residues.

CDR3 nucleotide sequence: TGTGCCAGCAGCTTAAGGGGGTGGGGGACGCAAGGTTCTACTGAAGCTTTCTTT. Protein sequence: CASSLRGWGTQGSTEAFF. The chain links TRBV7-6 to TRBJ1-1; TRBD1 might be the D (6 bases). Germline CDR1 reads SGHVS; CDR2 reads FNYEAQ. Between the trimmed V and J ends, which lost 2 bases and 5 bases, there was a span of 24 bases. This CDR3 is 18 amino acids long.

The chain combines TRBV5-5 with TRBJ1-2; D perhaps matches TRBD1 (5 bases). Trimming stripped 6 bases from V and 4 bases from J, with 13 bases between. CDR1 is SGHKS, CDR2 YYEKEE, per germline (reference sequence). The CDR3 extends over 13 amino acids. CDR3 amino acids: CASNRDSIYGYTF. The DNA for the CDR3 is TGTGCCAGCAACCGCGACAGCATCTATGGCTACACCTTC. Filled out from reference TRBV5-5 and TRBJ1-2, the complete variable domain reads DAGVTQSPTHLIKTRGQQVTLRCSPISGHKSVSWYQQVLGQGPQFIFQYYEKEERGRGNFPDRFSARQFPNYSSELNVNALLLGDSALYLCASNRDSIYGYTFGSGTRLTVV.

The rearrangement uses TRBV12-5 and TRBJ2-1; D not resolved. The ends were cut back, 0 bases at V and 6 bases at J, with 9 bases in the middle. This CDR3 spans 14 amino acids. Looked up from germline, CDR1 is LGHNT and CDR2 is FRNRAP. The CDR3 region is CASGLVPPGNEQFF. In nucleotides, the CDR3 is TGTGCTAGTGGTTTGGTACCCCCCGGCAATGAGCAGTTCTTC.

The rearrangement uses TRBV6-5 and TRBJ2-7, with D possibly matching TRBD2 (7 bases). This CDR3 spans 15 amino acids. The germline gives CDR1 MNHEY, CDR2 SVGAGI. Trimming pared 0 bases from V and 5 bases from J, leaving 14 bases between. CDR3 protein: CASSYSRGGTNEQYF. The CDR3 DNA follows: TGTGCCAGCAGTTACTCGAGGGGGGGTACTAACGAGCAGTACTTC.

The rearrangement uses TRBV3-1 (or the pseudogene TRBV3-2) and TRBJ2-5; no firm D call. V lost 3 bases, J lost 1 base, and 9 bases lay in between. Germline-derived CDR1 and CDR2 are LGHDT and YNNKEL (reference sequence). The CDR3 covers 14 residues. CDR3 nucleotide sequence: TGTGCCAGCAGCCATAGCACAACCCAAGAGACCCAGTACTTC. Translating it yields CASSHSTTQETQYF.

The genes are TRBV11-2 and TRBJ2-2; 10 bases are a match to TRBD2. J lost 7 bases, V lost 5 bases, and 4 bases had no gene match. CDR3 size: 14 residues. Germline V lookup: CDR1 SGHAT, CDR2 FQNNGV. The CDR3 DNA follows: TGTGCCAGCAGCCCAGGACTAGCGGACGGGGAGCTGTTTTTT. Its protein is CASSPGLADGELFF.

The chain couples TRBV9 to TRBJ1-6; TRBD1 matches 10 bases. This CDR3 is 14 amino acids long. J was trimmed by 10 bases and V by 7 bases; bases with no gene match: 8. From germline, CDR1 is SGDLS and CDR2 YYNGEE. The CDR3 spells CASHSGTGVSPLHF. CDR3 DNA: TGTGCCAGCCACTCCGGGACAGGGGTATCACCCCTCCACTTT.

CDR3: CASSQTGVATEAFF. The CDR3 region has the DNA TGCGCCAGCAGCCAGACAGGGGTTGCGACTGAAGCTTTCTTT. The V call is TRBV4-1, the J call TRBJ1-1, with 8 bases that match TRBD1. The V segment lost 3 bases and the J segment 5 bases; nucleotides outside the gene matches: 5. Per germline, CDR1 MGHRA and CDR2 YSYEKL. This CDR3 is 14 amino acids long.

The genes are TRBV3-1 (or the pseudogene TRBV3-2) and TRBJ2-7; 8 nucleotides agree with TRBD1. The V gene's germline CDR1 is LGHDT and CDR2 YNNKEL (reference sequence). V lost 4 bases to trimming and J lost 6 bases; unmatched junction nucleotides: 8. The CDR3 loop spans 14 amino acids. The CDR3 nucleotides read TGTGCCAGCAGCCGAGGACAGGGCCAGGGCGAGCAGTACTTC. Its protein product is CASSRGQGQGEQYF.

The rearrangement uses TRBV21-1 and TRBJ2-7; TRBD2, the table's D call, lacks a check against the DNA. TRBV21-1 is reported as a pseudogene. The CDR3 runs to 15 residues. The CDR3 protein is CATGPDTRDSYEQYF. CDR3 in DNA: TGTGCCACCGGCCCCGACACCCGGGACTCCTACGAGCAGTACTTC.

V and J are TRBV7-9 and TRBJ1-2, with a weak D call TRBD1 (5 bases). This CDR3 comprises 13 residues. Looked up from germline, CDR1 is SEHNR and CDR2 is FQNEAQ (reference sequence). V lost 3 bases and J 8 bases, leaving 13 bases between the germline ends. CDR3 region: CASSFAGFRGYTF. DNA of the CDR3: TGTGCCAGCAGCTTCGCAGGGTTTCGCGGCTACACCTTC.

A single count supports this clone. CDR3 DNA: TGTGCCAGCAGTTATGTAGGGGGCGCCGACTATGGCTACACCTTC. It yields the protein CASSYVGGADYGYTF. V usage is TRBV6-5 and J usage is TRBJ1-2; 7 bases agree with TRBD1. J was trimmed by 3 bases and V by 3 bases; bases with no gene match: 7. The CDR3 has 15 residues. Germline V gene lookup returns CDR1 MNHEY and CDR2 SVGAGI.

The chain recombines TRBV11-2 with TRBJ2-7; 9 bases agree with TRBD2. This CDR3 region has 15 residues. Germline V gene lookup returns CDR1 SGHAT and CDR2 FQNNGV. The V and J ends lost 7 bases and 4 bases, in that order; junction bases with no gene match: 11. CDR3 sequence reads: CASTTGRGGWYEQYF. The CDR3 coding sequence is TGTGCCAGCACCACAGGGCGGGGGGGCTGGTACGAGCAGTACTTC.

This chain links TRBV2 with TRBJ2-4; the D gene is possibly TRBD1 (6 bases). Germline V gene lookup returns CDR1 SNHLY and CDR2 FYNNEI. The CDR3 has 14 amino acids. Trimming took 5 bases from V and 5 from J, leaving 13 bases between them. CDR3 DNA: TGTGCCAGCAGTCCAGGGGATAAAGAAAACATTCAGTACTTC. Protein sequence: CASSPGDKENIQYF.

V is TRBV5-4 and J is TRBJ2-7; 12 nucleotides agree with TRBD2. Germline assignment: CDR1 SGHNT and CDR2 YYREEE (reference sequence). The V gene end was trimmed by 4 bases and the J gene end by 3 bases; junction bases not matched to a gene: 5. This CDR3 is built from 15 residues. The CDR3 spells CASSDRTSGVYEQYF. DNA for the CDR3: TGTGCCAGCAGCGACAGGACTAGCGGGGTCTACGAGCAGTACTTC.